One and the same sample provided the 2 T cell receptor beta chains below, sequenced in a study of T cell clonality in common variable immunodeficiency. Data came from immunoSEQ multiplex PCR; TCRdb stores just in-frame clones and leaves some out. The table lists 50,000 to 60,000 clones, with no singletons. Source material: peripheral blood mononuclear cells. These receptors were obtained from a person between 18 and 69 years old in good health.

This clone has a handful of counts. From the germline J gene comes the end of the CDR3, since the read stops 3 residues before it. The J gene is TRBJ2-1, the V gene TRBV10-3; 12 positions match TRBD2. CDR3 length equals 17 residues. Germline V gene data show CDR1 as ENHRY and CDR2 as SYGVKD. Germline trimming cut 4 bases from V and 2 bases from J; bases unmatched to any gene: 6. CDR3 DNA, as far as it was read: TGTGCCATCAGTGCTTCTAGCGGGAGGGCGGCCTACAATGAG. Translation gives CAISASSGRAAYNE. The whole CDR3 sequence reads CAISASSGRAAYNEQFF.

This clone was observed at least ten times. CDR3 in amino acids: CASSPVRGGSEQYF. CDR3 DNA, as far as it was read: TGCGCCAGCAGTCCGGTAAGAGGGGGTTCCGAG. The rearrangement uses TRBV10-1 and TRBJ2-7; D possibly corresponds to TRBD1 (6 bases). With the read ending 3 residues before the CDR3 end, the germline J gene is used to fill in that end. CDR1 is WNHNN and CDR2 is SYGVQD in the germline V gene (reference sequence). CDR3 length: 14 residues. Deletions cut 5 bases from V and 6 bases from J, with 17 bases between.